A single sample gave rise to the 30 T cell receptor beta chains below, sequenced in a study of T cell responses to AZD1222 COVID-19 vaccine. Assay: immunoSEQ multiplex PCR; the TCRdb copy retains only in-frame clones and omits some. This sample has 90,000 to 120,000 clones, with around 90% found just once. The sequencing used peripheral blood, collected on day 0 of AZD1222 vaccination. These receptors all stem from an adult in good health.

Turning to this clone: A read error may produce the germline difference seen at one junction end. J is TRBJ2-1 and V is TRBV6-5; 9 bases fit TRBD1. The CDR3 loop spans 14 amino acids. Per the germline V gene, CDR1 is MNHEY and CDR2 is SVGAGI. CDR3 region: CASLRTGVYNEQLF. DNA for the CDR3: TGTGCCAGCCTTAGGACAGGGGTGTACAATGAGCAGCTCTTC.

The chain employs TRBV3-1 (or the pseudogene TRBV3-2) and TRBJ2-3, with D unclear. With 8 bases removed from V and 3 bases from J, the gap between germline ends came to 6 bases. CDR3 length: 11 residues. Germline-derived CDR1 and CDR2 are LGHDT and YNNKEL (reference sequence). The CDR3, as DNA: TGTGCCAGCGGGTTTACAGATACGCAGTATTTT. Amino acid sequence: CASGFTDTQYF.

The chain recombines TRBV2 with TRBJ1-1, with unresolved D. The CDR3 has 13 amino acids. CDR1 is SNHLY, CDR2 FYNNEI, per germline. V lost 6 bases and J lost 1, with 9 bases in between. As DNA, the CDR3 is TGTGCCAGCAGGAAAGACGGGAACACTGAAGCTTTCTTT. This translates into CASRKDGNTEAFF.

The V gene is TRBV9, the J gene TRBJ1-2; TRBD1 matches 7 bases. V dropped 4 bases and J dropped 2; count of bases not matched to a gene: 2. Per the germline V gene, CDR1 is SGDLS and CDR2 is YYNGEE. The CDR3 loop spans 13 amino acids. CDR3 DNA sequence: TGTGCCAGCAGCCCACAGGGGAACTATGGCTACACCTTC. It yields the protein CASSPQGNYGYTF.

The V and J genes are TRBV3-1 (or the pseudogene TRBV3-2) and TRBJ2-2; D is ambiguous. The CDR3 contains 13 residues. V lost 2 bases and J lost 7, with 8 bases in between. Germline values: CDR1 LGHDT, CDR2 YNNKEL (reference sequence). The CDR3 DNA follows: TGTGCCAGCAGCCAAATTACATACGGGGAGCTGTTTTTT. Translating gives CASSQITYGELFF.

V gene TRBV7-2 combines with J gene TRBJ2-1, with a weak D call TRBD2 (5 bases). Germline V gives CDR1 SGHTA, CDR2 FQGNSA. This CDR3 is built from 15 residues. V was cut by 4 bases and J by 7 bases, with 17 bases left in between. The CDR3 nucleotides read TGTGCCAGCAGCTCTCGACTAAAGAGTGAAAATGAGCAGTTCTTC. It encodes CASSSRLKSENEQFF.

DNA for the CDR3: TGCGCCAGCAGCACAACAGGGGCTGGCTATGGCTACACCTTC. As protein: CASSTTGAGYGYTF. The chain employs TRBV10-1 and TRBJ1-2; 7 positions match TRBD1. The CDR3 has 14 amino acids. J was trimmed by 4 bases and V by 6 bases; bases with no gene match: 8. Germline CDR1 WNHNN, CDR2 SYGVQD (reference sequence).

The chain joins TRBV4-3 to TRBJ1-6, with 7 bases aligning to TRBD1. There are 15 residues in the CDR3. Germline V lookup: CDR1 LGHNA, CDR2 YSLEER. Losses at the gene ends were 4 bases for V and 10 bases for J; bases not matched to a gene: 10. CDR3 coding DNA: TGCGCCAGCAGCCGCGGCCAGGGGGGGCGATCACCCCTCCACTTT. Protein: CASSRGQGGRSPLHF.

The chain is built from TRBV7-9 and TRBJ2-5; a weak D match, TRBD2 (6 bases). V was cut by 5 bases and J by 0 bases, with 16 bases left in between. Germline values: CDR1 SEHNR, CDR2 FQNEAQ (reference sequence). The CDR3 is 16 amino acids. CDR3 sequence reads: CASSPWRASDQETQYF. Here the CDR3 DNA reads TGTGCCAGCAGCCCGTGGAGGGCTAGCGACCAAGAGACCCAGTACTTC.

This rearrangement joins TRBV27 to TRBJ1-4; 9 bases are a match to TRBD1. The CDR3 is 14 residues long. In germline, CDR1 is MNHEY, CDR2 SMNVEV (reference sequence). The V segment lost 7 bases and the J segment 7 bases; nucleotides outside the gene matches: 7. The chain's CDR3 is CASTGQGLGEKLFF. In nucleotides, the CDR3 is TGTGCCAGCACCGGACAGGGGTTGGGTGAAAAACTGTTTTTT.

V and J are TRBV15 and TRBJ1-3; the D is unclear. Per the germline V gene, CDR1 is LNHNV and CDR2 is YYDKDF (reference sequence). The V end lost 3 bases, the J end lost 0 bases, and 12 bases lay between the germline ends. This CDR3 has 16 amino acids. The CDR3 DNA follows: TGTGCCACCAGCAGGGTACAGCTCCTCTCTGGAAACACCATATATTTT. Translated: CATSRVQLLSGNTIYF.

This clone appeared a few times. The CDR3 sequence: CAIAAVFSGVLGEQFF. The CDR3 coding sequence is TGTGCCATCGCTGCAGTATTTAGCGGGGTCCTAGGTGAGCAGTTCTTC. This chain joins TRBV10-3 and TRBJ2-1; 8 positions agree with TRBD2. Germline CDR1 is ENHRY and CDR2 is SYGVKD. Trimming cost V 8 bases and J 9 bases; bases outside gene matches: 18. The CDR3 spans 16 residues.

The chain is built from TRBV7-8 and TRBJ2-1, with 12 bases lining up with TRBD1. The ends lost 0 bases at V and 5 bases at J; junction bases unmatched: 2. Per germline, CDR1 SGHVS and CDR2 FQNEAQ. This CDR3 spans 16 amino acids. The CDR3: CASSLAGTGGNNEQFF. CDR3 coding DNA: TGTGCCAGCAGCTTAGCAGGGACAGGGGGCAACAATGAGCAGTTCTTC. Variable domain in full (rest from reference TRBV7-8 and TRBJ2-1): GAGVSQSPRYKVAKRGQDVALRCDPISGHVSLFWYQQALGQGPEFLTYFQNEAQLDKSGLPSDRFFAERPEGSVSTLKIQRTQQEDSAVYLCASSLAGTGGNNEQFFGPGTRLTVL.

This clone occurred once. The CDR3 DNA reads TGTGCCATCAGTGAGTCGGGGACAGGGGGGTACGAGCAGTACTTC. Residues: CAISESGTGGYEQYF. This chain joins TRBV10-3 and TRBJ2-7; 11 bases line up with TRBD1. The length of the CDR3 is 15 residues. With V trimmed by 0 bases and J by 4 bases, 2 bases remained unmatched. Germline assignment: CDR1 ENHRY and CDR2 SYGVKD.

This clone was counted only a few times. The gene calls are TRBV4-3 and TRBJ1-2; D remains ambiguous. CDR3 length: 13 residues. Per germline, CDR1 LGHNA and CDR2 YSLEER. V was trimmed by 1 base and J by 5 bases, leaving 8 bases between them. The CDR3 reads CASSQVAGYGYTF. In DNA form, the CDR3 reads TGCGCCAGCAGCCAAGTGGCGGGATATGGCTACACCTTC.

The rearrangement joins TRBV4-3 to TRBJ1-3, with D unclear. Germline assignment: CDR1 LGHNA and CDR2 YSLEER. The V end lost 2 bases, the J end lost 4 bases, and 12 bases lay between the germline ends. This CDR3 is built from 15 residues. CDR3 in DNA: TGCGCCAGCAGCCAACGGGCGCTGGGGGGAAACACCATATATTTT. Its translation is CASSQRALGGNTIYF.

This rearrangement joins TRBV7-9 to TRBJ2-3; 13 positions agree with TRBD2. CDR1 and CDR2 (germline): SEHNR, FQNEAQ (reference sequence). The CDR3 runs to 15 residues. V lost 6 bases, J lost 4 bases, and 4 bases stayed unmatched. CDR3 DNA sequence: TGTGCCAGCAGGACTAGCGGGGGGCAAGCAGATACGCAGTATTTT. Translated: CASRTSGGQADTQYF.

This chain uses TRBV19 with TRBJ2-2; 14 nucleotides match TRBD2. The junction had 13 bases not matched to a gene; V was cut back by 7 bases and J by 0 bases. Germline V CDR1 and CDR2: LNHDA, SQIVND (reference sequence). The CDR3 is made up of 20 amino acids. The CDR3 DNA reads TGTGCCAGTAACCTACTGGGACTAGCGGGAGACCGGTCGAACACCGGGGAGCTGTTTTTT. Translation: CASNLLGLAGDRSNTGELFF.

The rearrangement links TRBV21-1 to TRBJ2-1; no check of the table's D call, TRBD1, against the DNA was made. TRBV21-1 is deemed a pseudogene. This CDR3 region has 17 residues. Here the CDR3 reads CASSAPSTGGGDNEQFF. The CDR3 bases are TGTGCCAGCAGCGCGCCGTCCACAGGGGGGGGAGACAATGAGCAGTTCTTC.

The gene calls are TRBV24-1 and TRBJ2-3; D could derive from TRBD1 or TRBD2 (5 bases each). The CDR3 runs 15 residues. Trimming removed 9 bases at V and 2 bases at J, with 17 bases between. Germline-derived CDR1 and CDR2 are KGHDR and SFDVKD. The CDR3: CATQGAGWATDTQYF. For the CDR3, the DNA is TGTGCCACCCAGGGAGCAGGGTGGGCCACAGATACGCAGTATTTT.

The CDR3 bases are TGTGCCAGCAGTTTCCCACAGGCCTTTAATGAAAAACTGTTTTTT. It is translated as CASSFPQAFNEKLFF. The V gene is TRBV28, the J gene TRBJ1-4; D might be TRBD1 (5 bases). The V and J ends lost 3 bases and 4 bases respectively, with 12 bases between them. This CDR3 is built from 15 residues. The germline V gene has CDR1 MDHEN and CDR2 SYDVKM.

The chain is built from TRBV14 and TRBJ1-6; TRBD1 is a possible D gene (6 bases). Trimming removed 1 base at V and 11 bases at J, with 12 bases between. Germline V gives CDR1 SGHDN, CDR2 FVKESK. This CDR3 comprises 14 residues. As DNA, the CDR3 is TGTGCCAGCAGCCAAGGTCAGGGGCCGGCACCCCTCCACTTT. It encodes CASSQGQGPAPLHF.

The CDR3 sequence: CASSYAVYGYTF. The DNA for the CDR3 is TGTGCCAGCAGTTACGCAGTCTATGGCTACACCTTC. This chain joins TRBV6-2 or TRBV6-3 and TRBJ1-2; D not certain. Germline CDR1 is MNHEY and CDR2 is SVGEGT. Trimming removed 2 bases from V and 4 bases from J, with 5 bases in between. The CDR3 has 12 amino acids.

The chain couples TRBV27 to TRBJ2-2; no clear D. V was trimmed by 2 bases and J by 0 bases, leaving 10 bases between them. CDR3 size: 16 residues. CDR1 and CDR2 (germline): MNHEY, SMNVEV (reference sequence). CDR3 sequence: CASSLVWSSNTGELFF. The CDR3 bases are TGTGCCAGCAGTTTAGTTTGGTCGTCGAACACCGGGGAGCTGTTTTTT.

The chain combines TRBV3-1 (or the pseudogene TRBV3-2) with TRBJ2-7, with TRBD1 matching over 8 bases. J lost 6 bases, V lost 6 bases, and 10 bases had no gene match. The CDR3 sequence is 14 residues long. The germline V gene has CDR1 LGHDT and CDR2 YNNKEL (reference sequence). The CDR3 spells CASRDQGQGREQYF. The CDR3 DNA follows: TGTGCCAGCAGGGACCAAGGACAGGGCCGCGAGCAGTACTTC.

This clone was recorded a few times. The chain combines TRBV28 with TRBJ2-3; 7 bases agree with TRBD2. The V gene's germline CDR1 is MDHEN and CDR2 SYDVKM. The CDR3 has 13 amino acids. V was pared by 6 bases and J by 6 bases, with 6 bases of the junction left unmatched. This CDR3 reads CASSLGGSDTQYF. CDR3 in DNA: TGTGCCAGCAGCCTTGGCGGGAGTGATACGCAGTATTTT.

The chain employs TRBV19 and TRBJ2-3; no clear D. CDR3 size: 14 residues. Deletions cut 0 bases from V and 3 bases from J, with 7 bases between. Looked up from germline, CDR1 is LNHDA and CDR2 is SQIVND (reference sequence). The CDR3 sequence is CASSIDASTDTQYF. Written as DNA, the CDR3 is TGTGCCAGTAGTATAGACGCCTCGACAGATACGCAGTATTTT.

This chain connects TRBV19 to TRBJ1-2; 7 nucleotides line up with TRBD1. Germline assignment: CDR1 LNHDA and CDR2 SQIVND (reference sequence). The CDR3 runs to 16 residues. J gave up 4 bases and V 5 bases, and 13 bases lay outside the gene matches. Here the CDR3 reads CASSEGHRGKSYGYTF. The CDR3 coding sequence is TGTGCCAGTAGTGAGGGACACAGGGGCAAAAGCTATGGCTACACCTTC.

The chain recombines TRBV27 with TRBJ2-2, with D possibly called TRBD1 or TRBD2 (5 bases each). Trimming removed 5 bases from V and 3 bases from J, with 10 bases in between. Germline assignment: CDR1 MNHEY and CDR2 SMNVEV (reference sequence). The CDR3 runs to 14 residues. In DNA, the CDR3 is TGTGCCAGCAGTCTCGGGGCTTACACCGGGGAGCTGTTTTTT. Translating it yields CASSLGAYTGELFF.

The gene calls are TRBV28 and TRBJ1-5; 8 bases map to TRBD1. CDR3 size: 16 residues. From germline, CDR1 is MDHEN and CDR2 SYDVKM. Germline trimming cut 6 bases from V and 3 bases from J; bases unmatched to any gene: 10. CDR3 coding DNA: TGTGCCAGCAGAGGACAGGGTTCGGGCCCCAATCAGCCCCAGCATTTT. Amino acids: CASRGQGSGPNQPQHF.